A single sample is the source of the 15 T cell receptor beta chains below, sequenced in a study of blood T cell repertoires in COVID-19. Sequencing used immunoSEQ multiplex PCR; TCRdb keeps in-frame clones, though not all of them. Of more than 95,000 clones listed, roughly four fifths are singletons. Sequenced material: peripheral blood. These receptors originate from a woman aged 45-59 years with acute or convalescent COVID-19.

This chain links TRBV6-6 with TRBJ1-4; D gene uncertain. V was cut by 5 bases and J by 6 bases, with 10 bases left in between. The CDR3 consists of 13 residues. From germline, CDR1 is MNHNY and CDR2 SVGAGI (reference sequence). CDR3 nucleotides: TGTGCCAGCAGTCTCATCTCAGATGAAAAACTGTTTTTT. Its protein is CASSLISDEKLFF.

This chain uses TRBV14 with TRBJ2-7, with 8 positions matching TRBD2. After removal of 3 bases from V and 3 bases from J, the junction contained 16 bases not matched to a gene. This CDR3 is 18 amino acids long. Germline V gives CDR1 SGHDN, CDR2 FVKESK. The CDR3 reads CASSHRGLDGRAFYEQYF. DNA for the CDR3: TGTGCCAGCAGCCATCGGGGCTTGGACGGGAGGGCCTTCTACGAGCAGTACTTC.

The chain couples TRBV5-1 to TRBJ2-5, with 7 bases lining up with TRBD2. The CDR3 runs 13 residues. The germline CDR1 and CDR2 sequences are SGHRS and YFSETQ. V was clipped by 6 bases and J by 5 bases; unmatched bases: 7. This chain's CDR3 is CASKPGGGETQYF. The CDR3 DNA follows: TGCGCCAGCAAGCCGGGAGGAGGGGAGACCCAGTACTTC.

CDR3 residues: CASSLEQGAGEQYF. The CDR3 DNA reads TGCGCCAGCAGCTTGGAACAGGGGGCTGGAGAGCAGTACTTC. The V gene is TRBV5-1, the J gene TRBJ2-7, with 9 bases identical to TRBD1. The V and J ends lost 0 bases and 7 bases, in that order; junction bases with no gene match: 5. The CDR3 extends over 14 amino acids. The germline V gene has CDR1 SGHRS and CDR2 YFSETQ.

The V call is TRBV5-1, the J call TRBJ1-6; 7 bases map to TRBD1. The J segment lost 9 bases and the V segment lost 2 bases, leaving 5 bases of the junction unmatched. The CDR3 sequence is 14 residues long. Germline V CDR1 and CDR2: SGHRS, YFSETQ. This CDR3 is CASSFTQGGSPLHF. The CDR3 DNA sequence: TGCGCCAGCAGCTTCACCCAGGGGGGTTCACCCCTCCACTTT.

This rearrangement joins TRBV11-2 to TRBJ2-1; 9 bases are a match to TRBD2. The trim removed 1 base at V and 9 bases at J, leaving 7 bases unmatched. The germline V gene encodes CDR1 SGHAT and CDR2 FQNNGV. The CDR3 is 15 residues long. The CDR3 DNA reads TGTGCCAGCAGCTTAGTCGGTAGCGGGAGATCTGAGCAGTTCTTC. It specifies CASSLVGSGRSEQFF.

This sequence joins TRBV6-5 and TRBJ1-4; the D is unclear. The CDR3 sequence is 13 residues long. V lost 5 bases to trimming and J lost 4 bases, with 8 bases between them. Germline assignment: CDR1 MNHEY and CDR2 SVGAGI. The CDR3 DNA reads TGTGCCAGCAGTCCTAGGCGTAATGAAAAACTGTTTTTT. Encoded protein: CASSPRRNEKLFF.

The V and J genes are TRBV2 and TRBJ1-1; D is perhaps TRBD1 (5 bases). The CDR3 totals 14 residues. Per the germline V gene, CDR1 is SNHLY and CDR2 is FYNNEI. V lost 4 bases, J lost 6 bases, and 15 bases lay in between. The CDR3 nucleotides are TGTGCCAGCAGTGTAGGAGGGGCCAGGGCTGAAGCTTTCTTT. The encoded protein is CASSVGGARAEAFF.

Written as DNA, the CDR3 is TGTGCCACCAGCAGATCCTGGGACAGTCTGAACACTGAAGCTTTCTTT. Its translation is CATSRSWDSLNTEAFF. This chain joins TRBV15 and TRBJ1-1; 7 nucleotides line up with TRBD1. From germline, CDR1 is LNHNV and CDR2 YYDKDF (reference sequence). The V gene end was trimmed by 2 bases and the J gene end by 0 bases; junction bases not matched to a gene: 6. CDR3 length: 16 residues.

This chain joins TRBV2 and TRBJ1-1; 8 bases are a match to TRBD1. CDR1 and CDR2 (germline): SNHLY, FYNNEI. Trimming cost V 6 bases and J 3 bases; bases outside gene matches: 6. The CDR3 sequence is 14 residues long. CDR3: CASRKDREDTEAFF. In DNA, the CDR3 is TGTGCCAGCAGGAAGGACAGGGAGGACACTGAAGCTTTCTTT.

This chain joins TRBV19 and TRBJ1-1, with D possibly matching TRBD1 (6 bases). Trimming left V 0 bases short and J 5 bases short, with 13 bases between. CDR3 size: 15 residues. From germline, CDR1 is LNHDA and CDR2 SQIVND (reference sequence). The DNA for the CDR3 is TGTGCCAGTAGTATAGACGGGGGGCGTGGGACTGAAGCTTTCTTT. Translating it yields CASSIDGGRGTEAFF.

A single count supports this clone. The genes are TRBV6-4 and TRBJ1-6; D remains unclear. Germline values: CDR1 MRHNA, CDR2 SNTAGT. V was trimmed by 3 bases and J by 11 bases, leaving 14 bases between them. The length of the CDR3 is 14 residues. CDR3 protein: CASSEGGYRTPLHF. CDR3 nucleotide sequence: TGTGCCAGCAGTGAAGGCGGATACCGCACACCCCTCCACTTT.

The chain is built from TRBV2 and TRBJ2-3; 13 bases are shared with TRBD2. This CDR3 is built from 15 residues. CDR1 is SNHLY, CDR2 FYNNEI, per germline. The junction had 19 bases not matched to a gene; V was cut back by 10 bases and J by 15 bases. The CDR3 region is CATPMGTSGTSAKYF. The DNA for the CDR3 is TGTGCCACCCCAATGGGGACTAGCGGGACCTCAGCAAAATATTTT. The full variable domain, with the rest looked up from reference TRBV2 and TRBJ2-3, is EPEVTQTPSHQVTQMGQEVILRCVPISNHLYFYWYRQILGQKVEFLVSFYNNEISEKSEIFDDQFSVERPDGSNFTLKIRSTKLEDSAMYFCATPMGTSGTSAKYFGPGTRLTVL.

The rearrangement links TRBV6-5 to TRBJ1-5; 9 bases are shared with TRBD1. This CDR3 has 15 amino acids. The germline CDR1 and CDR2 sequences are MNHEY and SVGAGI. Trimming cost V 7 bases and J 3 bases; bases outside gene matches: 7. This CDR3 is CASKTGGVLNQPQHF. CDR3 sequence (DNA): TGTGCCAGCAAGACAGGGGGAGTACTCAATCAGCCCCAGCATTTT.

The J gene is TRBJ2-5, the V gene TRBV3-1 (or the pseudogene TRBV3-2), with 12 bases that match TRBD2. V trimming: 4 bases; J trimming: 2 bases; junction bases outside the gene matches: 5. The CDR3 is made up of 16 amino acids. CDR1 LGHDT and CDR2 YNNKEL come from the germline V gene (reference sequence). DNA of the CDR3: TGTGCCAGCAGCCCGAAACTAGCGGGAGGACAAGAGACCCAGTACTTC. Translation gives CASSPKLAGGQETQYF.